The 19 T cell receptor beta chains given below trace back to one sample, sequenced in a study of blood T cell repertoires in COVID-19. Profiled with immunoSEQ multiplex PCR; TCRdb holds only in-frame clones, not every one. Of 250,000 to 300,000 clones in the sample, over 75% were seen once. The specimen sequenced was peripheral blood. The receptors derive from a woman aged 55 to 70 with acute or convalescent COVID-19.

The chain carries TRBV24-1 and TRBJ2-3; 8 bases map to TRBD2. The CDR3 totals 16 residues. CDR1 KGHDR and CDR2 SFDVKD come from the germline V gene. After removal of 4 bases from V and 6 bases from J, the junction contained 11 bases not matched to a gene. Here the CDR3 reads CATSDPSSGSSDTQYF. The DNA for the CDR3 is TGTGCCACCAGTGACCCCTCGAGCGGGAGTTCGGATACGCAGTATTTT.

V usage is TRBV6-5 and J usage is TRBJ1-2; D uncertain. V was clipped by 5 bases and J by 4 bases, with 11 bases between them. The CDR3 length is 13 residues. From germline, CDR1 is MNHEY and CDR2 SVGAGI. The CDR3, as DNA: TGTGCCAGCAGTCCTGGTGGAGGCTATGGCTACACCTTC. Protein: CASSPGGGYGYTF.

The chain employs TRBV11-2 and TRBJ2-1, with TRBD2 matching over 10 bases. V gave up 4 bases and J gave up 5 bases; unmatched junction bases: 17. The CDR3 is 19 residues long. CDR1 and CDR2 from the germline V gene are SGHAT and FQNNGV. CDR3 residues: CASSSLRILQRGGHNEQFF. In nucleotides, the CDR3 is TGTGCCAGCAGCTCCCTACGTATTCTCCAGCGGGGGGGCCACAATGAGCAGTTCTTC.

This clone appeared once. The V gene is TRBV28, the J gene TRBJ1-5; D might be TRBD1 (6 bases). The CDR3 has 17 amino acids. Germline V lookup: CDR1 MDHEN, CDR2 SYDVKM. The V end lost 5 bases, the J end lost 6 bases, and 23 bases lay between the germline ends. As DNA, the CDR3 is TGTGCCAGCAGTGACTTCGGGGGGCTTTTTCGGGGTCAGCCCCAGCATTTT. Translated: CASSDFGGLFRGQPQHF.

V and J are TRBV27 and TRBJ2-1; TRBD2 agrees at 11 bases. This CDR3 region has 13 residues. Trimming cost V 6 bases and J 13 bases; bases outside gene matches: 8. Germline V gene data show CDR1 as MNHEY and CDR2 as SMNVEV (reference sequence). The CDR3 loop reads CASSKLAGGPQFF. CDR3 in DNA: TGTGCCAGCAGCAAATTAGCGGGAGGGCCCCAGTTCTTC.

The J gene is TRBJ1-1, the V gene TRBV28; 7 bases map to TRBD1. The CDR3 loop spans 15 amino acids. With V trimmed by 7 bases and J by 1 base, 9 bases remained unmatched. The germline V gene encodes CDR1 MDHEN and CDR2 SYDVKM. CDR3: CASTGTAFWNTEAFF. The DNA for the CDR3 is TGTGCCAGCACCGGGACAGCCTTTTGGAACACTGAAGCTTTCTTT.

The chain is built from TRBV4-2 and TRBJ2-7; D perhaps matches TRBD2 (5 bases). Germline values: CDR1 LGHNA, CDR2 YNFKEQ. V was clipped by 3 bases and J by 1 base, with 16 bases between them. The CDR3 runs 16 residues. CDR3 region: CASSHLGLTTSYEQYF. In DNA, the CDR3 is TGTGCCAGCAGCCACCTCGGACTGACGACATCCTACGAGCAGTACTTC.

The V and J genes are TRBV9 and TRBJ1-4; weak D call: TRBD1 (5 bases). The CDR3 contains 14 residues. The V end lost 0 bases, the J end lost 6 bases, and 9 bases lay between the germline ends. The germline V gene encodes CDR1 SGDLS and CDR2 YYNGEE. CDR3: CASSVEGEDEKLFF. CDR3 nucleotide sequence: TGTGCCAGCAGCGTAGAAGGGGAGGATGAAAAACTGTTTTTT.

The chain carries TRBV7-9 and TRBJ2-1; perhaps TRBD2 as D (5 bases). Trimming removed 2 bases from V and 2 bases from J, with 13 bases in between. The CDR3 is made up of 16 amino acids. Looked up from germline, CDR1 is SEHNR and CDR2 is FQNEAQ (reference sequence). The CDR3 bases are TGTGCCAGCAGCTTACGAGGGTCTCACCCCTACAATGAGCAGTTCTTC. Translation: CASSLRGSHPYNEQFF.

V usage is TRBV6-2 or TRBV6-3 and J usage is TRBJ1-1, with TRBD1 as a possible D gene (5 bases). Germline V gene data show CDR1 as MNHEY and CDR2 as SVGEGT. Trimming stripped 2 bases from V and 0 bases from J, with 7 bases between. The CDR3 covers 14 residues. The CDR3 DNA reads as TGTGCCAGCAGTTACGGACAACTGAACACTGAAGCTTTCTTT. It yields the protein CASSYGQLNTEAFF.

This clone appeared once. The chain is built from TRBV7-8 and TRBJ1-5, with 12 nucleotides matching TRBD1. From germline, CDR1 is SGHVS and CDR2 FQNEAQ. After removal of 1 base from V and 7 bases from J, the junction contained 11 bases not matched to a gene. The CDR3 has 18 amino acids. The CDR3 is CASSLGSPGTGGSQPQHF. For the CDR3, the DNA is TGTGCCAGCAGCTTAGGCTCCCCCGGGACAGGGGGCAGCCAGCCCCAGCATTTT.

The rearrangement links TRBV11-2 to TRBJ1-4, with D possibly TRBD1 on 5 matching bases. The V gene lost 3 bases and the J gene lost 5 bases, with 16 bases spanning the gap. Germline assignment: CDR1 SGHAT and CDR2 FQNNGV. The CDR3 extends over 16 amino acids. CDR3 in DNA: TGTGCCAGCAGCTTCTTAGGGGCAGGGCGAAATGAAAAACTGTTTTTT. Protein sequence: CASSFLGAGRNEKLFF.

The chain carries TRBV28 and TRBJ2-1; weak D call: TRBD2 (5 bases). Per germline, CDR1 MDHEN and CDR2 SYDVKM. This CDR3 spans 17 amino acids. V was shortened by 2 bases and J by 2 bases, with 16 bases between the two germline ends. CDR3 loop: CASSLPLGGLPYNEQFF. Here the CDR3 DNA reads TGTGCCAGCAGTTTACCCCTTGGCGGGCTTCCCTACAATGAGCAGTTCTTC.

V usage is TRBV9 and J usage is TRBJ1-4; D gene uncertain. The V and J ends lost 3 bases and 5 bases respectively, with 14 bases between them. The CDR3 has 15 residues. Germline values: CDR1 SGDLS, CDR2 YYNGEE. The CDR3 reads CASSDPGRENEKLFF. DNA for the CDR3: TGTGCCAGCAGCGACCCCGGACGGGAGAATGAAAAACTGTTTTTT.

The rearrangement links TRBV7-9 to TRBJ2-7; 7 bases are a match to TRBD1. CDR1 and CDR2 (germline): SEHNR, FQNEAQ (reference sequence). Trimming cost V 6 bases and J 3 bases; bases outside gene matches: 8. The length of the CDR3 is 14 residues. The CDR3 DNA follows: TGTGCCAGCAGGACCGGGACAGCTAACTACGAGCAGTACTTC. Its protein is CASRTGTANYEQYF.

This chain links TRBV3-1 (or the pseudogene TRBV3-2) with TRBJ2-1; 11 positions match TRBD2. Germline CDR1 LGHDT, CDR2 YNNKEL (reference sequence). The CDR3 extends over 16 amino acids. J gave up 2 bases and V 4 bases, and 4 bases lay outside the gene matches. The DNA of the CDR3 is TGTGCCAGCAGCCGAACTAGCGGGGGCCCCTACAATGAGCAGTTCTTC. Protein product: CASSRTSGGPYNEQFF.

This chain links TRBV19 with TRBJ1-5; no firm D call. V gave up 4 bases and J gave up 7 bases, with 14 bases separating them. This CDR3 has 14 residues. Germline CDR1 reads LNHDA; CDR2 reads SQIVND (reference sequence). CDR3 loop: CASSTQWNLQPQHF. In DNA form, the CDR3 reads TGTGCCAGTAGTACACAGTGGAATCTGCAGCCCCAGCATTTT.

The chain joins TRBV19 to TRBJ1-2; 7 bases agree with TRBD1. Germline trimming cut 8 bases from V and 4 bases from J; bases unmatched to any gene: 13. The germline gives CDR1 LNHDA, CDR2 SQIVND (reference sequence). This CDR3 is built from 15 residues. The CDR3 DNA follows: TGTGCCAGTCAGAACCGACAGGGTTTAGGCTATGGCTACACCTTC. Its translation is CASQNRQGLGYGYTF.

This clone came up a few times. This chain connects TRBV4-1 to TRBJ2-7, with 9 bases lining up with TRBD2. Germline assignment: CDR1 MGHRA and CDR2 YSYEKL. This CDR3 is 18 amino acids long. Germline trimming cut 4 bases from V and 4 bases from J; bases unmatched to any gene: 17. The CDR3 loop reads CASSPRLTSGQSRYEQYF. The CDR3 bases are TGCGCCAGCAGCCCGCGGCTAACTAGCGGGCAGTCTAGGTACGAGCAGTACTTC.